The 18 T cell receptor beta chains in this list originate from one sample, sequenced in a study of T cell responses to AZD1222 COVID-19 vaccine. Sequenced by immunoSEQ multiplex PCR; TCRdb stores in-frame clones only, minus some. The repertoire holds about 190,000 clones, with around 87% as singletons. This material consisted of peripheral blood, taken on day 0 of MenACWY control vaccination. These receptors were collected from an adult in good health.

This sequence joins TRBV7-6 and TRBJ2-3; 8 bases fit TRBD1. Trimming removed 1 base from V and 0 bases from J; junction bases left unmatched: 12. CDR3 length: 19 residues. CDR1 and CDR2 (germline): SGHVS, FNYEAQ. The CDR3, as DNA: TGTGCCAGCAGCTTAGGTGGTTTTGGCCAGGGGGCAAGCACAGATACGCAGTATTTT. Amino acid sequence: CASSLGGFGQGASTDTQYF.

The CDR3 protein is CSVVTGAGSTEAFF. In nucleotides, the CDR3 is TGCAGCGTTGTAACCGGGGCGGGATCCACTGAAGCTTTCTTT. V usage is TRBV29-1 and J usage is TRBJ1-1; a weak D match, TRBD1 (5 bases). The CDR3 runs to 14 residues. The V end was cut by 4 bases, the J end by 4 bases, with 16 bases between. Germline V lookup: CDR1 SQVTM, CDR2 ANQGSEA.

The chain uses TRBV19 and TRBJ1-1, with TRBD1 as a possible D gene (6 bases). The CDR3 runs to 13 residues. Trimming removed 9 bases from V and 4 bases from J, with 15 bases in between. Germline assignment: CDR1 LNHDA and CDR2 SQIVND (reference sequence). The CDR3 bases are TGTGCCAGCGACTCCCGAGGGGGCACTGAAGCTTTCTTT. This encodes CASDSRGGTEAFF. Full variable domain (remainder filled in from reference TRBV19 and TRBJ1-1): DGGITQSPKYLFRKEGQNVTLSCEQNLNHDAMYWYRQDPGQGLRLIYYSQIVNDFQKGDIAEGYSVSREKKESFPLTVTSAQKNPTAFYLCASDSRGGTEAFFGQGTRLTVV.

This chain joins TRBV5-4 and TRBJ2-7; TRBD1 matches 8 bases. The CDR3 is 15 amino acids. Per the germline V gene, CDR1 is SGHNT and CDR2 is YYREEE (reference sequence). The ends lost 4 bases at V and 2 bases at J; junction bases unmatched: 8. The CDR3 region is CASSPGQAAAYEQYF. The CDR3 DNA reads as TGTGCCAGCAGCCCGGGACAGGCCGCTGCCTACGAGCAGTACTTC.

This rearrangement joins TRBV2 to TRBJ1-5, with a tentative D call TRBD1 (5 bases). V lost 6 bases, J lost 2 bases, and 14 bases lay in between. Germline CDR1 SNHLY, CDR2 FYNNEI. This CDR3 comprises 15 residues. Written as DNA, the CDR3 is TGTGCCAGCAGAGACCTAGTAGGGGGCAATCAGCCCCAGCATTTT. The encoded protein is CASRDLVGGNQPQHF.

This chain links TRBV5-6 with TRBJ2-7, with 9 bases lining up with TRBD2. Per the germline V gene, CDR1 is SGHDT and CDR2 is YYEEEE. This CDR3 is built from 14 residues. V lost 2 bases to trimming and J lost 2 bases; unmatched junction nucleotides: 2. CDR3 protein: CASSFSGSAYEQYF. The CDR3 DNA follows: TGTGCCAGCAGCTTTAGCGGGAGCGCCTACGAGCAGTACTTC.

The chain uses TRBV15 and TRBJ2-5, with D possibly being TRBD1 (5 bases). Germline lookup yields CDR1 LNHNV and CDR2 YYDKDF (reference sequence). V shed 3 bases and J shed 1 base, with 15 bases lying between them. This CDR3 spans 16 amino acids. The CDR3 DNA sequence: TGTGCCACCAGCAGGACAGCCCGGGCCGGCCAAGAGACCCAGTACTTC. Translated: CATSRTARAGQETQYF.

CDR3 in amino acids: CASSLIPGVGNSPLHF. The CDR3 DNA is TGTGCCAGCAGCTTGATCCCAGGGGTCGGGAATTCACCCCTCCACTTT. This sequence joins TRBV5-5 and TRBJ1-6; D is perhaps TRBD1 (6 bases). V lost 1 base, J lost 7 bases, and 15 bases lay in between. The germline CDR1 and CDR2 sequences are SGHKS and YYEKEE (reference sequence). The CDR3 contains 16 residues.

The chain carries TRBV7-8 and TRBJ2-1; D is possibly TRBD1 (5 bases). CDR3 length: 12 residues. Germline-derived CDR1 and CDR2 are SGHVS and FQNEAQ. Between the trimmed V and J ends, which lost 5 bases and 5 bases, there was a span of 7 bases. The CDR3 spells CASSPRDNEQFF. CDR3 coding DNA: TGTGCCAGCAGCCCCAGGGACAATGAGCAGTTCTTC. Based on the CDR3 plus reference TRBV7-8 and TRBJ2-1, the full variable domain is GAGVSQSPRYKVAKRGQDVALRCDPISGHVSLFWYQQALGQGPEFLTYFQNEAQLDKSGLPSDRFFAERPEGSVSTLKIQRTQQEDSAVYLCASSPRDNEQFFGPGTRLTVL.

The chain links TRBV7-3 to TRBJ1-1, with unresolved D. Germline CDR1 SGHTA, CDR2 FQGTGA. Trimming pared 5 bases from V and 0 bases from J, leaving 25 bases between. The CDR3 sequence is 19 residues long. The CDR3 reads CASSQYPGPPPTMNTEAFF. CDR3 in DNA: TGTGCCAGCAGCCAATACCCGGGCCCCCCTCCTACTATGAACACTGAAGCTTTCTTT. Complete variable domain (other parts from reference TRBV7-3 and TRBJ1-1): GAGVSQTPSNKVTEKGKYVELRCDPISGHTALYWYRQSLGQGPEFLIYFQGTGAADDSGLPNDRFFAVRPEGSVSTLKIQRTERGDSAVYLCASSQYPGPPPTMNTEAFFGQGTRLTVV.

The chain joins TRBV19 to TRBJ1-5; D might be TRBD1 (6 bases). The germline V gene has CDR1 LNHDA and CDR2 SQIVND (reference sequence). V was clipped by 7 bases and J by 7 bases, with 20 bases between them. CDR3 size: 15 residues. Here the CDR3 reads CASNLDRSWNQPQHF. In DNA form, the CDR3 reads TGTGCCAGTAACCTAGACAGGTCTTGGAACCAGCCCCAGCATTTT.

This sequence joins TRBV29-1 and TRBJ2-3, with TRBD2 matching over 9 bases. Trimming cost V 7 bases and J 2 bases; bases outside gene matches: 7. The germline CDR1 and CDR2 sequences are SQVTM and ANQGSEA. This CDR3 is 14 amino acids long. The CDR3 DNA sequence: TGCAGCGCCTCACTAGCGGGCTACACAGATACGCAGTATTTT. As protein: CSASLAGYTDTQYF.

As for this clone: At one of its ends the junction is not consistent with the germline gene, which may arise from a read error. The chain links TRBV28 to TRBJ2-1; TRBD2 aligns across 9 bases. The CDR3 is 16 residues long. Germline V gene lookup returns CDR1 MDHEN and CDR2 SYDVKM. The CDR3 DNA reads as TGTGCCAGCATAGGCCCCCAGCGGGGGGCCGGGGATGAGCAGCTCTTC. It yields the protein CASIGPQRGAGDEQLF.

The gene calls are TRBV27 and TRBJ1-5; TRBD1 might be the D (6 bases). With 5 bases removed from V and 9 bases from J, the gap between germline ends came to 14 bases. The CDR3 has 13 amino acids. In germline, CDR1 is MNHEY, CDR2 SMNVEV (reference sequence). This chain's CDR3 is CASSQAARGPQHF. The CDR3 bases are TGTGCCAGCAGTCAGGCTGCCAGGGGGCCCCAGCATTTT.

The rearrangement joins TRBV30 to TRBJ1-2, with D perhaps TRBD1 (6 bases). Per germline, CDR1 GTSNPN and CDR2 SVGIG (reference sequence). The V and J ends lost 5 bases and 7 bases respectively, with 17 bases between them. CDR3 size: 13 residues. CDR3 residues: CAWLWGGNGGYTF. CDR3 nucleotide sequence: TGTGCCTGGCTATGGGGGGGCAATGGTGGCTACACCTTC.

J is TRBJ1-4 and V is TRBV14, with D hard to call. The CDR3 has 13 residues. In germline, CDR1 is SGHDN, CDR2 FVKESK. Trimming stripped 3 bases from V and 4 bases from J, with 6 bases between. CDR3 nucleotide sequence: TGTGCCAGCAGCCAGGCCAGTAATGAAAAACTGTTTTTT. Translated, it gives CASSQASNEKLFF. The whole variable domain, filled in from reference TRBV14 and TRBJ1-4, reads EAGVTQFPSHSVIEKGQTVTLRCDPISGHDNLYWYRRVMGKEIKFLLHFVKESKQDESGMPNNRFLAERTGGTYSTLKVQPAELEDSGVYFCASSQASNEKLFFGSGTQLSVL.

The V gene is TRBV4-2, the J gene TRBJ1-4; the D gene is possibly TRBD1 (6 bases). V gave up 3 bases and J gave up 8 bases, with 19 bases separating them. The CDR3 length is 16 residues. The germline V gene has CDR1 LGHNA and CDR2 YNFKEQ. In nucleotides, the CDR3 is TGTGCCAGCAGCCAGTCTAACAGGGACGGAGGGGAAAAACTGTTTTTT. Translating it yields CASSQSNRDGGEKLFF.

A few counts support this clone. The V call is TRBV7-2, the J call TRBJ1-5; no clear D. The CDR3 has 12 residues. Trimming took 5 bases from V and 6 from J, leaving 8 bases between them. Germline V CDR1 and CDR2: SGHTA, FQGNSA. The CDR3 DNA sequence: TGTGCCAGCAGCATTGGACCTCAGCCCCAGCATTTT. Its translation: CASSIGPQPQHF.